These 27 T cell receptor beta chains share one sample of origin, sequenced in a study of chemoradiotherapy in HPV16-positive cancers. TCRdb's copy holds only in-frame clones and misses some; the assay was immunoSEQ multiplex PCR. The profile shows some 8,900 clones, roughly 89% of them singletons. This material consisted of blood, taken from a patient who underwent chemoradiotherapy. These receptors came from a human donor with HPV-associated anogenital cancer.

The chain carries TRBV5-1 and TRBJ2-5; 11 nucleotides align to TRBD2. The CDR3 contains 16 residues. Losses at the gene ends were 0 bases for V and 4 bases for J; bases not matched to a gene: 5. Germline CDR1 is SGHRS and CDR2 is YFSETQ. The CDR3: CASSLEPSGGPETQYF. Here the CDR3 DNA reads TGCGCCAGCAGCTTGGAGCCTAGCGGGGGGCCAGAGACCCAGTACTTC.

This chain links TRBV4-1 with TRBJ2-7; possible D gene TRBD1, 6 bases. The CDR3 loop spans 17 amino acids. CDR1 and CDR2 from the germline V gene are MGHRA and YSYEKL. V lost 3 bases and J lost 7, with 25 bases in between. CDR3 loop: CASSQALSSTGFEEQYF. The CDR3 bases are TGCGCCAGCAGCCAGGCCCTAAGTTCGACAGGTTTCGAGGAGCAGTACTTC.

The V call is TRBV28, the J call TRBJ2-2, with TRBD2 matching 7 bases. The CDR3 has 16 amino acids. From germline, CDR1 is MDHEN and CDR2 SYDVKM. V was clipped by 1 base and J by 5 bases; unmatched bases: 7. The chain's CDR3 is CASSLFGREGTGELFF. The DNA for the CDR3 is TGTGCCAGCAGTTTATTCGGCAGGGAGGGGACCGGGGAGCTGTTTTTT.

The V gene is TRBV30, the J gene TRBJ2-5, with TRBD2 identical over 10 bases. CDR3 size: 16 residues. Germline assignment: CDR1 GTSNPN and CDR2 SVGIG (reference sequence). Losses at the gene ends were 2 bases for V and 6 bases for J; bases not matched to a gene: 12. This CDR3 reads CAWSTAGGMVTKTQYF. The CDR3 DNA is TGTGCCTGGAGTACAGCGGGGGGGATGGTCACAAAGACCCAGTACTTC.

The chain combines TRBV28 with TRBJ1-2; D unclear. Germline values: CDR1 MDHEN, CDR2 SYDVKM. The CDR3 has 12 residues. V shed 6 bases and J shed 0 bases, with 5 bases lying between them. DNA for the CDR3: TGTGCCAGCAGGGCAGCTAACTATGGCTACACCTTC. Translated: CASRAANYGYTF.

This rearrangement joins TRBV12-5 to TRBJ2-3; 13 bases are shared with TRBD2. This CDR3 has 19 residues. Trimming removed 1 base from V and 4 bases from J; junction bases left unmatched: 11. The V gene's germline CDR1 is LGHNT and CDR2 FRNRAP. CDR3 nucleotides: TGTGCTAGTGGTTTGGACCCTATACTAGCGGGGGGGCAGGCAGATACGCAGTATTTT. Translating it yields CASGLDPILAGGQADTQYF.

This rearrangement joins TRBV19 to TRBJ1-5, with a tentative D call TRBD1 (5 bases). Germline CDR1 and CDR2: LNHDA and SQIVND (reference sequence). The V end lost 7 bases, the J end lost 0 bases, and 16 bases lay between the germline ends. CDR3 length equals 16 residues. The CDR3 DNA follows: TGTGCCAGTACTGGGGGAGGAAAAAATAGCAATCAGCCCCAGCATTTT. Translation gives CASTGGGKNSNQPQHF.

CDR3 DNA: TGTGCCAGCAGCTTAGCCTCCAGAACTACTAACTATGGCTACACCTTC. Residues: CASSLASRTTNYGYTF. The chain is built from TRBV7-2 and TRBJ1-2; D call uncertain. V was pared by 0 bases and J by 0 bases, with 11 bases between. There are 16 residues in the CDR3. The germline CDR1 and CDR2 sequences are SGHTA and FQGNSA. Full variable domain (rest looked up from reference TRBV7-2 and TRBJ1-2): GAGVSQSPSNKVTEKGKDVELRCDPISGHTALYWYRQSLGQGLEFLIYFQGNSAPDKSGLPSDRFSAERTGGSVSTLTIQRTQQEDSAVYLCASSLASRTTNYGYTFGSGTRLTVV.

The V call is TRBV9, the J call TRBJ1-2; no clear D. Germline-derived CDR1 and CDR2 are SGDLS and YYNGEE. V dropped 0 bases and J dropped 2 bases, with 8 bases sitting between them. This CDR3 is built from 14 residues. CDR3 DNA: TGTGCCAGCAGCGTAGATGGGTCAAACTATGGCTACACCTTC. Translated: CASSVDGSNYGYTF.

This clone appeared a single time. The chain links TRBV5-1 to TRBJ2-7, with TRBD2 matching 7 bases. CDR3 length: 17 residues. The V gene end was trimmed by 3 bases and the J gene end by 7 bases; junction bases not matched to a gene: 19. Germline CDR1 reads SGHRS; CDR2 reads YFSETQ. The CDR3 DNA is TGCGCCAGCAGCTCCAACCCCGGGAGGACATCTATAGGAGAGCAGTACTTC. It translates to CASSSNPGRTSIGEQYF. Complete variable domain (other parts from reference TRBV5-1 and TRBJ2-7): KAGVTQTPRYLIKTRGQQVTLSCSPISGHRSVSWYQQTPGQGLQFLFEYFSETQRNKGNFPGRFSGRQFSNSRSEMNVSTLELGDSALYLCASSSNPGRTSIGEQYFGPGTRLTVT.

This chain uses TRBV6-6 with TRBJ1-5; D is undetermined. Germline V gene sequence: CDR1 MNHNY, CDR2 SVGAGI (reference sequence). The CDR3 has 14 residues. The V and J ends lost 6 bases and 3 bases respectively, with 12 bases between them. The CDR3 bases are TGTGCCAGCAGCCAAAACAGATACAATCAGCCCCAGCATTTT. Protein: CASSQNRYNQPQHF.

This rearrangement joins TRBV9 to TRBJ2-2; D possibly corresponds to TRBD1 (5 bases). V dropped 4 bases and J dropped 2 bases, with 12 bases sitting between them. The germline V gene has CDR1 SGDLS and CDR2 YYNGEE. CDR3 length equals 15 residues. The CDR3 DNA sequence: TGTGCCAGCAGCCCGCAGGGCCCTAACACCGGGGAGCTGTTTTTT. It is translated as CASSPQGPNTGELFF.

This clone was observed a single time. CDR3 nucleotides: TGTGCCAGCAGTTTTATGCCGAGCAATCAGCCCCAGCATTTT. Encoded protein: CASSFMPSNQPQHF. The chain has TRBV27 and TRBJ1-5; D not resolved. Between the trimmed V and J ends, which lost 3 bases and 1 base, there was a span of 7 bases. Germline V gene lookup returns CDR1 MNHEY and CDR2 SMNVEV (reference sequence). The CDR3 contains 14 residues.

This chain uses TRBV6-5 with TRBJ1-1; tentatively, D is TRBD1 (6 bases). This CDR3 comprises 15 residues. Germline assignment: CDR1 MNHEY and CDR2 SVGAGI. Trimming cost V 0 bases and J 5 bases, with 13 bases left between them. The CDR3 is CASSYSVGRGTEAFF. CDR3 in DNA: TGTGCCAGCAGTTACTCGGTAGGGAGGGGGACTGAAGCTTTCTTT.

The J gene is TRBJ1-4, the V gene TRBV13, with 9 bases that match TRBD1. Germline V gene lookup returns CDR1 PRHDT and CDR2 FYEKMQ (reference sequence). Germline trimming cut 0 bases from V and 10 bases from J; bases unmatched to any gene: 12. The CDR3 length is 17 residues. The CDR3, as DNA: TGTGCCAGCAGCTTAGGCGCGGGGACAGGGAGAGGTGGAAAACTGTTTTTT. Its protein product is CASSLGAGTGRGGKLFF.

The chain uses TRBV5-1 and TRBJ1-6; D unresolved. Trimming removed 2 bases at V and 7 bases at J, with 16 bases between. CDR3 length: 16 amino acids. Germline V gene data show CDR1 as SGHRS and CDR2 as YFSETQ. CDR3: CASSLRRNVKNSPLHF. Written as DNA, the CDR3 is TGCGCCAGCAGCTTAAGGCGGAATGTGAAGAATTCACCCCTCCACTTT.

The chain combines TRBV23-1 with TRBJ2-2; no clear D. TRBV23-1 is annotated as an ORF whose role is uncertain. Deletions cut 8 bases from V and 2 bases from J, with 15 bases between. The CDR3 sequence is 15 residues long. CDR3 DNA: TGCGCCAGCCGCCTAGTCCTAGAAAACACCGGGGAGCTGTTTTTT. Translating gives CASRLVLENTGELFF.

The chain links TRBV27 to TRBJ1-6; D is unclear. V lost 3 bases to trimming and J lost 5 bases, with 8 bases between them. Germline CDR1 is MNHEY and CDR2 is SMNVEV (reference sequence). The CDR3 loop spans 14 amino acids. This chain's CDR3 is CASSLGQNNSPLHF. In DNA form, the CDR3 reads TGTGCCAGCAGTTTGGGTCAGAATAATTCACCCCTCCACTTT.

The chain joins TRBV9 to TRBJ2-3, with TRBD2 as a possible D gene (5 bases). V was shortened by 2 bases and J by 5 bases, with 12 bases between the two germline ends. Germline V lookup: CDR1 SGDLS, CDR2 YYNGEE. This CDR3 region has 14 residues. The CDR3 loop reads CASSVSGLKDTQYF. The DNA for the CDR3 is TGTGCCAGCAGCGTCTCGGGGTTAAAAGATACGCAGTATTTT.

The chain joins TRBV11-2 to TRBJ2-3, with D hard to call. Germline assignment: CDR1 SGHAT and CDR2 FQNNGV. The CDR3 has 11 amino acids. The V and J ends lost 5 bases and 6 bases respectively, with 6 bases between them. CDR3 in DNA: TGTGCCAGCAGCCTCGGGGATACGCAGTATTTT. This sequence encodes CASSLGDTQYF.

The rearrangement links TRBV5-1 to TRBJ2-1, with TRBD1 identical over 7 bases. Trimming cost V 4 bases and J 16 bases; bases outside gene matches: 14. Germline lookup yields CDR1 SGHRS and CDR2 YFSETQ. This CDR3 comprises 13 residues. The CDR3 DNA reads TGCGCCAGCAGCCAATCCACCGGGACAGCGATTTTCTTC. It codes for CASSQSTGTAIFF.

The chain uses TRBV10-2 and TRBJ2-7; 9 bases are a match to TRBD2. CDR3 size: 14 residues. Germline assignment: CDR1 WSHSY and CDR2 SAAADI. Trimming at V came to 6 bases and at J to 6 bases, leaving 9 bases not matched to a gene. Written as DNA, the CDR3 is TGCGCCAGCAGCGATATAGCGGGGGTCCTCGAGCAGTACTTC. This sequence encodes CASSDIAGVLEQYF.

This clone turned up a few times. The chain couples TRBV5-4 to TRBJ1-1, with D maybe TRBD1 (5 bases). CDR1 SGHNT and CDR2 YYREEE come from the germline V gene (reference sequence). The CDR3 is made up of 15 amino acids. The V gene lost 2 bases and the J gene lost 5 bases, with 16 bases spanning the gap. In DNA form, the CDR3 reads TGTGCCAGCAGCTTCCTTACGGGGGTAGGGACTGAAGCTTTCTTT. This sequence encodes CASSFLTGVGTEAFF. Looking up the rest from reference TRBV5-4 and TRBJ1-1 gives the full variable domain: ETGVTQSPTHLIKTRGQQVTLRCSSQSGHNTVSWYQQALGQGPQFIFQYYREEENGRGNFPPRFSGLQFPNYSSELNVNALELDDSALYLCASSFLTGVGTEAFFGQGTRLTVV.

This chain joins TRBV5-1 and TRBJ1-6, with D unresolved. The CDR3 contains 14 residues. The germline V gene has CDR1 SGHRS and CDR2 YFSETQ. Trimming left V 4 bases short and J 5 bases short, with 10 bases between. Here the CDR3 reads CASSTEIDNSPLHF. The CDR3 DNA reads as TGCGCCAGCAGCACAGAGATCGATAATTCACCCCTCCACTTT.

The CDR3 sequence: CASSPSSRGSSYNEQFF. The CDR3 DNA reads as TGTGCCAGCAGTCCTTCATCGCGGGGGAGCTCCTACAATGAGCAGTTCTTC. V is TRBV2 and J is TRBJ2-1, with TRBD2 matching over 7 bases. The J segment lost 0 bases and the V segment lost 5 bases, leaving 10 bases of the junction unmatched. CDR3 size: 17 residues. Per germline, CDR1 SNHLY and CDR2 FYNNEI.

The rearrangement joins TRBV11-2 to TRBJ2-3; D is unclear. CDR1 and CDR2 from the germline V gene are SGHAT and FQNNGV. CDR3 length: 15 residues. The V and J ends lost 4 bases and 3 bases respectively, with 14 bases between them. CDR3 DNA: TGTGCCAGCAGCTGGGAAATAAGCAAGACAGATACGCAGTATTTT. This encodes CASSWEISKTDTQYF.

The J gene is TRBJ1-1, the V gene TRBV15; D is unresolved. The CDR3 totals 15 residues. Germline values: CDR1 LNHNV, CDR2 YYDKDF (reference sequence). Trimming removed 3 bases from V and 0 bases from J, with 11 bases in between. The DNA for the CDR3 is TGTGCCACCAGCAGCAATCAGGCCTTGAACACTGAAGCTTTCTTT. Translation gives CATSSNQALNTEAFF.